These 23 T cell receptor beta chains were sequenced from one sample in a study of blood T cell repertoires in COVID-19. The data were produced by immunoSEQ multiplex PCR, yet TCRdb's version contains in-frame clones alone and is incomplete. The table has hundreds of thousands of clones, under 90% seen once; the top ten hold approximately 9%. Material: peripheral blood. The receptors come from a woman between 50 and 59 years old who had recovered from COVID-19.

The V call is TRBV27, the J call TRBJ2-7; TRBD1 might be the D (6 bases). The CDR3 length is 14 residues. Germline CDR1 MNHEY, CDR2 SMNVEV (reference sequence). The V gene lost 1 base and the J gene lost 1 base, with 8 bases spanning the gap. Here the CDR3 DNA reads TGTGCCAGCAGTTTATGGGGGCCATCCTACGAGCAGTACTTC. Translation gives CASSLWGPSYEQYF.

This chain links TRBV6-2 or TRBV6-3 with TRBJ2-3; 7 bases match TRBD2. V lost 6 bases to trimming and J lost 4 bases; unmatched junction nucleotides: 10. Germline V gene lookup returns CDR1 MNHEY and CDR2 SVGEGT. The CDR3 loop spans 15 amino acids. The CDR3 spells CASSPSGLVADTQYF. DNA for the CDR3: TGTGCCAGCAGCCCCTCCGGACTAGTTGCAGATACGCAGTATTTT.

J is TRBJ2-7 and V is TRBV30; possible D gene TRBD1, 5 bases. Germline V CDR1 and CDR2: GTSNPN, SVGIG (reference sequence). V lost 0 bases to trimming and J lost 3 bases, with 9 bases between them. CDR3 length: 13 amino acids. The CDR3 coding sequence is TGTGCCTGGAGTGTACAGGCGCGCTACGAGCAGTACTTC. Its protein is CAWSVQARYEQYF.

The V call is TRBV19, the J call TRBJ1-2, with a tentative D call TRBD1 (6 bases). Germline-derived CDR1 and CDR2 are LNHDA and SQIVND (reference sequence). V shed 6 bases and J shed 5 bases, with 19 bases lying between them. The CDR3 runs 15 residues. For the CDR3, the DNA is TGTGCCAGTAGAACCCGGGACAATTCATTGTATGGCTACACCTTC. Its protein product is CASRTRDNSLYGYTF.

In nucleotides, the CDR3 is TGTGCCAGCAGCTGGACAGGGTACAATTCACCCCTCCACTTT. Encoded protein: CASSWTGYNSPLHF. The gene calls are TRBV28 and TRBJ1-6; 8 bases line up with TRBD1. Germline CDR1 MDHEN, CDR2 SYDVKM. There are 14 residues in the CDR3. V shed 6 bases and J 7 bases; nucleotides not matched to a gene: 5.

The count of this clone is one. V is TRBV6-2 or TRBV6-3 and J is TRBJ2-7; a possible D gene is TRBD2 (5 bases). Germline CDR1 MNHEY, CDR2 SVGEGT. V was pared by 5 bases and J by 3 bases, with 14 bases between. CDR3 length: 14 amino acids. Here the CDR3 reads CASSQHLGVYEQYF. As DNA, the CDR3 is TGTGCCAGCAGTCAACACCTCGGGGTCTACGAGCAGTACTTC.

This clone was counted a single time. The rearrangement uses TRBV18 and TRBJ1-1, with D tentatively TRBD1 (5 bases). CDR3 length: 16 amino acids. Trimming stripped 0 bases from V and 6 bases from J, with 17 bases between. Per germline, CDR1 KGHSH and CDR2 LQKENI. CDR3 sequence (DNA): TGTGCCAGCTCACCACCTGGGGGGGGGACTGTCGCTGAAGCTTTCTTT. Its protein is CASSPPGGGTVAEAFF.

This chain links TRBV7-9 with TRBJ1-2, with D uncertain. V was clipped by 3 bases and J by 1 base, with 6 bases between them. The CDR3 contains 13 residues. Germline lookup yields CDR1 SEHNR and CDR2 FQNEAQ (reference sequence). CDR3 coding DNA: TGTGCCAGCAGCTTTGGCGGTAACTATGGCTACACCTTC. Its protein is CASSFGGNYGYTF.

The rearrangement links TRBV12-5 to TRBJ2-5; D is possibly TRBD2 (6 bases). The V end lost 0 bases, the J end lost 12 bases, and 11 bases lay between the germline ends. Germline V gene lookup returns CDR1 LGHNT and CDR2 FRNRAP. The CDR3 length is 12 residues. In DNA form, the CDR3 reads TGTGCTAGTGGTTTGGTAGGAGGGGTAAAGTACTTC. This translates into CASGLVGGVKYF.

The rearrangement joins TRBV4-1 to TRBJ2-7; 8 bases are a match to TRBD1. J lost 0 bases, V lost 4 bases, and 5 bases had no gene match. CDR3 size: 15 residues. Germline CDR1 and CDR2: MGHRA and YSYEKL. Written as DNA, the CDR3 is TGCGCCAGCAGCCGAGGACAGGGTTACTCCTACGAGCAGTACTTC. It is translated as CASSRGQGYSYEQYF.

The J gene is TRBJ2-6, the V gene TRBV5-4; D gene ambiguous. This CDR3 spans 16 amino acids. Trimming stripped 0 bases from V and 0 bases from J, with 7 bases between. Looked up from germline, CDR1 is SGHNT and CDR2 is YYREEE (reference sequence). In nucleotides, the CDR3 is TGTGCCAGCAGCTTGGCCCTCTTCTCTGGGGCCAACGTCCTGACTTTC. Its protein product is CASSLALFSGANVLTF.

A single count supports this clone. The J gene is TRBJ1-1, the V gene TRBV18; D may be TRBD1 (6 bases). The germline V gene has CDR1 KGHSH and CDR2 LQKENI. This CDR3 is 16 amino acids long. The V end lost 2 bases, the J end lost 4 bases, and 17 bases lay between the germline ends. As DNA, the CDR3 is TGTGCCAGCTCACCATCCAACAGGGCTGTTCTCACTGAAGCTTTCTTT. Its translation is CASSPSNRAVLTEAFF.

The rearrangement joins TRBV18 to TRBJ1-1, with a weak D call TRBD1 (5 bases). V dropped 5 bases and J dropped 4 bases, with 11 bases sitting between them. CDR1 is KGHSH, CDR2 LQKENI, per germline. The CDR3 consists of 13 residues. Written as DNA, the CDR3 is TGTGCCAGCTCAGCGGACACCCGCACTGAAGCTTTCTTT. Translated: CASSADTRTEAFF.

The chain carries TRBV6-2 or TRBV6-3 and TRBJ2-2; D is uncertain. The V end was cut by 0 bases, the J end by 8 bases, with 7 bases between. The CDR3 has 13 residues. CDR1 is MNHEY and CDR2 is SVGEGT in the germline V gene. The CDR3 loop reads CASSYSERGELFF. Here the CDR3 DNA reads TGTGCCAGCAGTTACTCGGAGCGTGGGGAGCTGTTTTTT.

This chain connects TRBV27 to TRBJ1-1, with 9 bases aligning to TRBD1. Germline assignment: CDR1 MNHEY and CDR2 SMNVEV (reference sequence). The length of the CDR3 is 14 residues. The trim removed 5 bases at V and 5 bases at J, leaving 6 bases unmatched. The CDR3 nucleotides are TGTGCCAGCAGTCCTGGACAGGGGAGGACTGAAGCTTTCTTT. This gives the protein CASSPGQGRTEAFF.

The rearrangement joins TRBV7-2 to TRBJ2-5, with a tentative D call TRBD1 (6 bases). CDR3 length: 18 residues. Deletions cut 5 bases from V and 2 bases from J, with 24 bases between. The germline CDR1 and CDR2 sequences are SGHTA and FQGNSA. The CDR3: CASSLNGGWQGGQETQYF. CDR3 sequence (DNA): TGTGCCAGCAGCCTCAACGGAGGTTGGCAAGGGGGACAAGAGACCCAGTACTTC.

A word on this clone: One end of the junction fails to match germline, which may point to a read error. The chain links TRBV18 to TRBJ2-7, with TRBD2 identical over 8 bases. The CDR3 runs to 16 residues. CDR1 is KGHSH, CDR2 LQKENI, per germline. CDR3 in amino acids: CASSPLGASGGYEQYF. DNA for the CDR3: TGTGCCAGCTCGCCACTTGGGGCCAGCGGGGGCTACGAGCAGTACTTC.

Comment on this clone: Other DNA sequences in the sample encode the same CDR3. The chain couples TRBV30 to TRBJ2-1; 7 nucleotides line up with TRBD2. V trimming: 3 bases; J trimming: 0 bases; junction bases outside the gene matches: 5. There are 15 residues in the CDR3. Germline CDR1 and CDR2: GTSNPN and SVGIG (reference sequence). The CDR3 sequence: CAWSRRGSSYNEQFF. The CDR3 coding sequence is TGTGCCTGGAGCAGGCGGGGGAGCTCCTACAATGAGCAGTTCTTC.

This clone was seen a single time. The V gene is TRBV14, the J gene TRBJ1-3; D not resolved. Germline V gene lookup returns CDR1 SGHDN and CDR2 FVKESK. V was shortened by 0 bases and J by 9 bases, with 12 bases between the two germline ends. This CDR3 spans 14 amino acids. The CDR3 protein is CASSQEHYGGTIYF. The CDR3 nucleotides read TGTGCCAGCAGCCAAGAACATTATGGCGGCACCATATATTTT.

This chain joins TRBV24-1 and TRBJ2-1; possibly TRBD2 for D (6 bases). Germline V gives CDR1 KGHDR, CDR2 SFDVKD. Trimming left V 4 bases short and J 0 bases short, with 12 bases between. The CDR3 extends over 16 amino acids. The CDR3 sequence: CATSESWRGSYNEQFF. CDR3 DNA sequence: TGTGCCACCAGTGAATCGTGGAGGGGCTCCTACAATGAGCAGTTCTTC.

CDR3 protein: CASSEHKNQPQHF. The CDR3 DNA sequence: TGTGCCAGCAGTGAACACAAAAATCAGCCCCAGCATTTT. The chain employs TRBV6-1 and TRBJ1-5, with D unclear. The V end was cut by 2 bases, the J end by 4 bases, with 6 bases between. The CDR3 spans 13 residues. Germline lookup yields CDR1 MNHNS and CDR2 SASEGT.

Concerning this clone itself: Relative to the germline gene, one junction end is altered; a read error may explain this. This chain links TRBV12-3 or TRBV12-4 with TRBJ2-7; D is perhaps TRBD1 (6 bases). The CDR3 has 13 residues. In DNA, the CDR3 is TGTGCCAGCAGTTTATTAATTTCCGACAGGCCCGACTTC. It specifies CASSLLISDRPDF.

The V gene is TRBV6-6, the J gene TRBJ2-3; perhaps TRBD2 as D (5 bases). The germline V and J ends were trimmed by 0 bases and 6 bases, with 13 bases remaining between them. The CDR3 length is 15 residues. Germline V gives CDR1 MNHNY, CDR2 SVGAGI (reference sequence). In nucleotides, the CDR3 is TGTGCCAGCAGTTACTCGAGGGCTACGCAGGATACGCAGTATTTT. It yields the protein CASSYSRATQDTQYF.